This TCR beta chain was captured in a study of T cells in Graves' hyperthyroidism and ophthalmopathy. Amplified TCR beta CDR3 regions derived from RNA transcripts. The HTBI set primed first-round TCR CDR3 RT-PCR. MiXCR, run by TCRdb on the multiplex PCR reads, gives a single entry per CDR3 protein. Among under 650,000 distinct CDR3 sequences listed, about 17% were seen once. This CDR3 contains 13 residues. CDR1 is LGHDT and CDR2 is YNNKEL in the germline V gene (reference sequence). Trimming shortened V by 4 bases and J by 3 bases, and 10 bases separated the two germline ends. This clonotype occurred many times.

Material for sequencing was blood. The source is a woman in her 30s with Graves' hyperthyroidism. The chain is built from TRBV3-1 and TRBJ2-7; no clear D gene. CDR3 protein: CASSRIPNYEQYF. The CDR3 DNA follows: TGTGCCAGCAGCCGGATACCAAACTACGAGCAGTACTTC.